The 13 T cell receptor beta chains below all came from one sample that was sequenced in a study of T-cell memory formation after mild COVID-19 (dated by TCRdb to about 2021). Preparation of the library involved 5' RACE. The sequencer listed for this sample is Illumina NovaSeq 6000. The public sequencing data were trimmed at Q25 with fastp and processed into clonotypes with MiXCR by TCRdb, which kept only in-frame beta chains. Each entry is one CDR3 protein sequence, shown with its most common DNA and genes. The sample yields over 350,000 distinct CDR3 sequences; around 24% were counted once. The top ten hold roughly 8.7% of the sample. The specimen was PBMCs or a T cell subset sorted from them (not recorded which). Receptors originate from an adult woman who had mild COVID-19 (a few samples of this study predate the infection). The sample titles of this study are shuffled in the database, so cell type and time point are left out; the donor was told from shared clones.

The chain links TRBV12-3 or TRBV12-4 to TRBJ1-2; D is uncertain. Between the trimmed V and J ends, which lost 3 bases and 5 bases, there was a span of 16 bases. This CDR3 comprises 15 residues. The CDR3 bases are TGTGCCAGCAGTTTCACCCTCAGGACCCAATATGGCTACACCTTC. Amino acids: CASSFTLRTQYGYTF.

This clonotype came up once. J is TRBJ2-3 and V is TRBV7-3; TRBD2 matches 12 bases. The V segment lost 2 bases and the J segment 10 bases; nucleotides outside the gene matches: 13. This CDR3 comprises 17 residues. Germline V gene lookup returns CDR1 SGHTA and CDR2 FQGTGA. The CDR3: CASSLRPPTSGRTAQYF. DNA for the CDR3: TGTGCCAGCAGCTTACGGCCCCCGACTAGCGGGAGAACAGCGCAGTATTTT.

J is TRBJ2-1 and V is TRBV29-1; 8 bases fit TRBD2. The length of the CDR3 is 14 residues. Germline-derived CDR1 and CDR2 are SQVTM and ANQGSEA. Trimming cost V 3 bases and J 5 bases; bases outside gene matches: 6. The CDR3 is CSVDGGEADNEQFF. CDR3 nucleotides: TGCAGCGTTGACGGGGGGGAGGCTGACAATGAGCAGTTCTTC.

The chain links TRBV12-3 or TRBV12-4 to TRBJ2-3; TRBD2 agrees at 8 bases. Unmatched junction bases numbered 18, after V lost 4 bases and J lost 9 bases. This CDR3 has 17 amino acids. DNA of the CDR3: TGTGCCAGCAGTTCAAAGAAACAGCGGGGGACACCCGAGACGCAGTATTTT. Translation: CASSSKKQRGTPETQYF.

This chain links TRBV27 with TRBJ2-1, with a possible D match to TRBD2 (7 bases). Germline V CDR1 and CDR2: MNHEY, SMNVEV (reference sequence). V lost 9 bases and J lost 6, with 33 bases in between. The CDR3 spans 19 residues. In DNA form, the CDR3 reads TGTGCCAGTAAGGGAGGGGGTCTTAATCGAGCGGGTGTAGGCAATGAGCAGTTCTTC. Amino acid sequence: CASKGGGLNRAGVGNEQFF.

In its sample, this clonotype was seen a few times. The rearrangement joins TRBV4-2 to TRBJ2-3, with 11 bases lining up with TRBD1. The CDR3 covers 17 residues. Germline values: CDR1 LGHNA, CDR2 YNFKEQ. V lost 10 bases and J lost 4; bases outside the gene matches: 16. The CDR3 protein is CATAGGQGAWEPDTQYF. The CDR3 nucleotides are TGTGCCACAGCCGGAGGACAGGGGGCTTGGGAGCCAGATACGCAGTATTTT.

This chain connects TRBV19 to TRBJ2-2, with D unresolved. The length of the CDR3 is 14 residues. Looked up from germline, CDR1 is LNHDA and CDR2 is SQIVND (reference sequence). V lost 4 bases and J 4 bases, leaving 10 bases between the germline ends. CDR3 in DNA: TGTGCCAGTAGTAGGACCCCCGCCACCGGGGAGCTGTTTTTT. Its translation: CASSRTPATGELFF.

This clonotype has a handful of counts. The V gene is TRBV5-1, the J gene TRBJ2-3; 8 positions agree with TRBD1. In germline, CDR1 is SGHRS, CDR2 YFSETQ. With V trimmed by 5 bases and J by 6 bases, 11 bases remained unmatched. This CDR3 has 15 residues. The CDR3 DNA is TGCGCCAGCAGTTCCGACAGGGGCAGAATCGATACGCAGTATTTT. It yields the protein CASSSDRGRIDTQYF.

The chain recombines TRBV18 with TRBJ1-1; D remains unclear. Germline CDR1 is KGHSH and CDR2 is LQKENI. The CDR3 spans 17 residues. Trimming removed 1 base from V and 1 base from J, with 16 bases in between. DNA of the CDR3: TGTGCCAGCTCACCACTTGCCCAAGGGCTTACGAACACTGAAGCTTTCTTT. It encodes CASSPLAQGLTNTEAFF.

This clonotype was recorded a few times. Because it lacks the conserved phenylalanine or tryptophan at the end, this CDR3 is likely a read error. It is unclear where the CDR3 begins or ends on the DNA, so no DNA is shown, and the CDR3 is as TCRdb lists it. V gene TRBV7-3 combines with J gene TRBJ2-5; the table names TRBD2, a call not compared with the DNA. The CDR3 region is 9 residues in length, termini included. Germline-derived CDR1 and CDR2 are SGHTA and FQGTGA. Here the CDR3 reads CASSSTSGV.

The rearrangement joins TRBV7-9 to TRBJ2-6, with D maybe TRBD2 (6 bases). Trimming shortened V by 4 bases and J by 0 bases, and 10 bases separated the two germline ends. This CDR3 region has 16 residues. The germline V gene has CDR1 SEHNR and CDR2 FQNEAQ (reference sequence). The DNA of the CDR3 is TGTGCCAGCAGCTCCGGAGGGAGCTCTGGGGCCAACGTCCTGACTTTC. This gives the protein CASSSGGSSGANVLTF.

CDR3 sequence (DNA): TGCGCCAGCAGCCGTGGACTAGCGGGGATCAGGGAGACCCAGTACTTC. This sequence encodes CASSRGLAGIRETQYF. The V gene is TRBV4-1, the J gene TRBJ2-5; 12 nucleotides align to TRBD2. V was pared by 4 bases and J by 5 bases, with 8 bases of the junction left unmatched. CDR1 is MGHRA and CDR2 is YSYEKL in the germline V gene. The length of the CDR3 is 16 residues.

This clonotype was observed a handful of times. The gene calls are TRBV7-3 and TRBJ2-1, with 9 positions matching TRBD2. The CDR3 is made up of 15 amino acids. CDR1 SGHTA and CDR2 FQGTGA come from the germline V gene. The J segment lost 8 bases and the V segment lost 5 bases, leaving 10 bases of the junction unmatched. This chain's CDR3 is CASSPGLAPRYEQFF. CDR3 nucleotide sequence: TGTGCCAGCAGCCCGGGACTAGCCCCTCGCTATGAGCAGTTCTTC. Looking up the rest from reference TRBV7-3 and TRBJ2-1 gives the full variable domain: GAGVSQTPSNKVTEKGKYVELRCDPISGHTALYWYRQSLGQGPEFLIYFQGTGAADDSGLPNDRFFAVRPEGSVSTLKIQRTERGDSAVYLCASSPGLAPRYEQFFGPGTRLTVL.